A selection of T cell receptor beta chains follows, all from one sample in a study of tumor-infiltrating lymphocytes in primary liver carcinoma. TCRdb passed the multiplex PCR reads through MiXCR, listing each CDR3 protein once. The sample carries tens of thousands of distinct CDR3 sequences, less than 85% recorded once. Sequences were obtained from liver tumor tissue from sampling region 4. The receptors originated from a middle-aged man with primary liver carcinoma and hepatitis B virus infection. CDR3s include the opening cysteine and the closing phenylalanine or tryptophan. The D gene is left open where the match is weak. Clone sizes are given selectively: once, few, many, or a class where the clone is expanded.

TGTGCCAGCAGGGGGACAGGGCGGGAGTATGGCTACACCTTC | CASRGTGREYGYTF | TRBV28 | many | TRBJ1-2 | TRBD1
TGTGCAACCAGCACTCGACAGGGGGCTGAAACTTTCTTT | CATSTRQGAETFF | TRBV11-3 | once | TRBJ1-1 | TRBD1
TGTGCCAGCAGCCCAACCCTTTTAGCGGGAGCAGAGACCCAGTACTTC | CASSPTLLAGAETQYF | TRBV11-2 | medium-sized | TRBJ2-5 | TRBD2
TGTGCCAGCAGCCAAGAGGTGACAGGGGGCGCTGAAGTTTTTTTT | CASSQEVTGGAEVFF | TRBV4-2 | NA | TRBJ1-1 | TRBD1
TGTGCCAGCCGCCGGGGGGCGGGCAATGAGCAGTTCTTC | CASRRGAGNEQFF | TRBV12-3/TRBV12-4 | medium-sized | TRBJ2-1 | NA
TGCAGCGTCGAAGTCGACGGACCCGGTATCGGCTACGCCTTC | CSVEVDGPGIGYAF | TRBV29-1 | NA | TRBJ1-2 | NA
TGTGCGAGCAGTGAACCACCGGGGACAGGGCAGAATTCACCCTTCCACTTT | CASSEPPGTGQNSPFHF | TRBV6-1 | NA | TRBJ1-6 | TRBD1
TGTGCCAGCAGACATAGGACTAGCGGGAGGACCGGGGGGCTGTTTTTT | CASRHRTSGRTGGLFF | TRBV7-9 | NA | TRBJ2-2 | TRBD2
TGTGCCAGCTGTTACCCCTGGGTGACTCCGACGGCGTTCTTT | CASCYPWVTPTAFF | TRBV6-2/TRBV6-3 | NA | TRBJ1-1 | NA
TGTGCAAGTAGCAGAAGAAGTACAGGGGACACAGATACGCAGTATTTT | CASSRRSTGDTDTQYF | TRBV11-2 | NA | TRBJ2-3 | TRBD1
TGTGTCAACAGCCCCGGACAGGTGAACACCGGGGAGCTGTCTTTT | CVNSPGQVNTGELSF | TRBV7-9 | NA | TRBJ2-2 | TRBD1
TGTGCCAGCAGCGATGAGGCGGGAGGTAGCACCGGGGAGCTGTTTTTT | CASSDEAGGSTGELFF | TRBV6-1 | NA | TRBJ2-2 | TRBD2
TGTGCCAGCAGTGGGGGGAGGAATGAGCAGTTCTTC | CASSGGRNEQFF | TRBV6-5 | few | TRBJ2-1 | NA
TGCAGCGTGACCGGGCATAGCGGCTACGCCTTC | CSVTGHSGYAF | TRBV29-1 | NA | TRBJ1-2 | NA
TGCAGCGTTGGGACCAGGGCGGCGAACACCGGGGAGCTGTCTTTT | CSVGTRAANTGELSF | TRBV29-1 | NA | TRBJ2-2 | NA
TGTGCCAGCAGCCAAGGGGATCAGGGGACAGGGTACAATGAGCTGTTCTTC | CASSQGDQGTGYNELFF | TRBV14 | NA | TRBJ2-1 | TRBD1
TGTGCCAGCAGCCTTCCCGGGCCTAGCGGGACCAAAAGCATTCGGTACTTC | CASSLPGPSGTKSIRYF | TRBV11-1 | NA | TRBJ2-4 | TRBD2
TGTGCTAGCAGTCCCCGTAGGGTGACCGGGGAGCTGTTTTTT | CASSPRRVTGELFF | TRBV12-3/TRBV12-4 | NA | TRBJ2-2 | NA
TGTGCCAGCAGCTCTTCCGATGCAGACACCGAAGCTTTCTTT | CASSSSDADTEAFF | TRBV12-3/TRBV12-4 | NA | TRBJ1-1 | NA
TGCGCTAGAAGCCAGGCAGGGGCATGGAGGAACTATGGCTACACCTTC | CARSQAGAWRNYGYTF | TRBV4-3 | NA | TRBJ1-2 | NA
TGTGCCTGGAATGTTAACGGGAGGTTGGAGACCCAGTACTTC | CAWNVNGRLETQYF | TRBV30 | NA | TRBJ2-5 | TRBD2
TGTGCTAGCAGTCCCTTCGACGCGGTCCCCTATGACTACACCTTC | CASSPFDAVPYDYTF | TRBV28 | NA | TRBJ1-2 | NA
TGTACCAGCAGCGCCAAGACTAGCGGCCCCTACGAGCACTGCTTC | CTSSAKTSGPYEHCF | TRBV7-8 | NA | TRBJ2-7 | TRBD2
TGTGCCAGCATCGGTGACAGGGGGCCAACTGAAGCTTTCTTT | CASIGDRGPTEAFF | TRBV25-1 | NA | TRBJ1-1 | TRBD1
TGCAGGGGTATCCAGGGGTCCGGGGAGCTGTTTTTT | CRGIQGSGELFF | TRBV29-1 | NA | TRBJ2-2 | NA
TGTGCCAGCAGCCGAGGAGGGGCGTCGAGGGGGCAGCTCTTC | CASSRGGASRGQLF | TRBV14 | NA | TRBJ2-1 | NA
TGTGCCAGCAGTTTAAGGGGTTTGGACAATCAGCCCCACCATTTT | CASSLRGLDNQPHHF | TRBV28 | NA | TRBJ1-5 | NA
TGCAGCATTGGGCGCCACACCGGGGAGCTGTTTTTT | CSIGRHTGELFF | TRBV29-1 | few | TRBJ2-2 | NA
TGTGTCTGCACCATTAGCGGCAACTCCTACAAAGAGCAGTTCTTC | CVCTISGNSYKEQFF | TRBV12-3/TRBV12-4 | NA | TRBJ2-1 | NA
TGTACCAGCAGTGGCCCGGACGGCATAATGAACACTGAAGCTTCCTTT | CTSSGPDGIMNTEASF | TRBV6-1 | once | TRBJ1-1 | NA
TGTGTCAGCTCCCGGCTGAACAATGAGCAGTTCTTC | CVSSRLNNEQFF | TRBV28 | NA | TRBJ2-1 | NA
TGCAGCGTTGGGACTAGCACGGCAAACACCGGGGAGCTGCTTTTT | CSVGTSTANTGELLF | TRBV29-1 | few | TRBJ2-2 | TRBD2
TGTGCCAACAGCTTAACTAGCGGTCTAGCGGGAGGGCCGGGCCACAATGAGCAGTTCTTC | CANSLTSGLAGGPGHNEQFF | TRBV7-3 | few | TRBJ2-1 | TRBD2
TGTGCCAGCAGCTCTCCGGGACTGGCAGCATCAAAAAACATTCGGTACTTC | CASSSPGLAASKNIRYF | TRBV11-1 | NA | TRBJ2-4 | NA
TGTGTCAGCAGCTTAGATCTGGGGTTGGCCCAGCCCCAGCATTTT | CVSSLDLGLAQPQHF | TRBV11-3 | NA | TRBJ1-5 | NA
TGTGACAGCAGCCGCGACTGGTGGGCGAACTATGGCTACACCTTC | CDSSRDWWANYGYTF | TRBV11-1 | NA | TRBJ1-2 | NA
TGTGCCATCAGTTATGACGGGATCAATACGCAGTATTTT | CAISYDGINTQYF | TRBV24-1 | once | TRBJ2-3 | NA
TGCGCCAGCAGCCCCTGGGACAGGGTAAGGAGTTCACCCCTCCACTTT | CASSPWDRVRSSPLHF | TRBV4-3 | NA | TRBJ1-6 | TRBD1
TGTGCCAGCAGACAAGATGTCCAGGGTATCTATGGCTACACCTTC | CASRQDVQGIYGYTF | TRBV4-2 | many | TRBJ1-2 | NA
TGTGCCAGCACCTTCGGAGGGTACACTGAAGCTTTCTTT | CASTFGGYTEAFF | TRBV11-2 | many | TRBJ1-1 | NA
TGTGCCAGCAGTAGGACAAGGGAAACAGAATTTTTCTTT | CASSRTRETEFFF | TRBV6-5 | NA | TRBJ1-1 | NA
TGTGTCAGCAGCTTGAAGACTAGGGGAGAGACCCTGTACTTC | CVSSLKTRGETLYF | TRBV5-5 | NA | TRBJ2-5 | NA
TGTGCAAGCAGCGGACATGGCTCCTACGAGCAGTACTTC | CASSGHGSYEQYF | TRBV5-4 | NA | TRBJ2-7 | NA
TGTGCCAGTAGTGCTCAGAGCTCCGGGGCCAACATCCTGACTTTC | CASSAQSSGANILTF | TRBV19 | NA | TRBJ2-6 | NA
TGTGCCAGCGGTGAAGCTGAAACCGGGGAGCTGTTTTTT | CASGEAETGELFF | TRBV6-1 | NA | TRBJ2-2 | NA
TGTGCCAGCAGCCTTCCCGAGACTAGCGGGACCAGAAACACTCAGTACTTC | CASSLPETSGTRNTQYF | TRBV11-1 | NA | TRBJ2-4 | TRBD2
TGTGCCAGCCGTCGGACTAGCCATGGAGATACGCAGTATTTT | CASRRTSHGDTQYF | TRBV6-6 | NA | TRBJ2-3 | TRBD2
TGCGCCAGCAGCGACAGCCTGACAGGGCATAATTCACCCCTCCACTTT | CASSDSLTGHNSPLHF | TRBV5-1 | many | TRBJ1-6 | TRBD1
TGTGCCAGCAGTCTCCAGGGCTACGAGAAGTACTTC | CASSLQGYEKYF | TRBV25-1 | NA | TRBJ2-7 | NA
TGTGTCAGCAGCCCGGAGGGACTCCAGGGCGGAACGCGGTATTTT | CVSSPEGLQGGTRYF | TRBV11-3 | NA | TRBJ2-3 | NA
TGTGCCAGCAGTGAATTCTCCCAAGGGGCCAACGTCCTGACTTTC | CASSEFSQGANVLTF | TRBV6-1 | medium-sized | TRBJ2-6 | NA
TGTGCCAGCAGTTATAACAGGAGCTCCTACGAGCGGTACTTC | CASSYNRSSYERYF | TRBV11-2 | NA | TRBJ2-7 | NA
TGTGCCGGCAGCCAAGAGGTGACAGGGGGCACTGAAACTTTCTTT | CAGSQEVTGGTETFF | TRBV4-2 | NA | TRBJ1-1 | TRBD1